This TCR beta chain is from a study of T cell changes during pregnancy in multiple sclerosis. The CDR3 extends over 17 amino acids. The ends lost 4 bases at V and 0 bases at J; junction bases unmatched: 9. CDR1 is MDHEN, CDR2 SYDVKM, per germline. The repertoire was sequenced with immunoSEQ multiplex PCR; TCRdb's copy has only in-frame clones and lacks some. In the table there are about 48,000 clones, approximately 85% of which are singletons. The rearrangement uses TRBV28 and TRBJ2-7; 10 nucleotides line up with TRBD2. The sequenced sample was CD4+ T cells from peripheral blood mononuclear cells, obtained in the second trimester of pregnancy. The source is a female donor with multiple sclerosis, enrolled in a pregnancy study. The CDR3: CASSSPATSGTSYEQYF. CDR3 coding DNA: TGTGCCAGCAGTTCCCCCGCAACTAGCGGGACCTCCTACGAGCAGTACTTC.